This T cell receptor (beta chain) is from a study of CD8+ T cells in alopecia areata. cDNA serving as the sequencing template came from extracted, reverse transcribed RNA. Profiled with immunoSEQ multiplex PCR; TCRdb holds only in-frame clones, not every one. The repertoire includes about 150,000 clones, nearly 55% of them detected once, and around 15% sits in the top ten. The treatment: oral pan-JAK inhibitor, 5-10 mg twice daily. CDR1 SGHRS and CDR2 YFSETQ come from the germline V gene. The CDR3 is made up of 11 amino acids. Trimming shortened V by 6 bases and J by 0 bases, and 0 bases separated the two germline ends. Turning to this clone: Its antigen is still unknown.

Study-level results: In lesional scalp, particularly from alopecia totalis/universalis, clonality was higher than in normal scalp.

This specimen was CD8+ T cells sorted from blood, taken at week 4, from a patient treated with tofacitinib. This chain connects TRBV5-1 to TRBJ2-2, with D uncertain. This TCR was recovered from a human donor with alopecia areata. For the CDR3, the DNA is TGCGCCAGCACGAACACCGGGGAGCTGTTTTTT. This encodes CASTNTGELFF. The full variable domain, completed using reference TRBV5-1 and TRBJ2-2, is KAGVTQTPRYLIKTRGQQVTLSCSPISGHRSVSWYQQTPGQGLQFLFEYFSETQRNKGNFPGRFSGRQFSNSRSEMNVSTLELGDSALYLCASTNTGELFFGEGSRLTVL.